Shown below are 22 T cell receptor beta chains from a single sample sequenced in a study of PD-1 blockade in classical Hodgkin lymphoma. Only in-frame clones appear in the TCRdb table, and some are missing; sequencing was by immunoSEQ multiplex PCR. Of about 97,000 clones listed, around four fifths are singletons. Patients all relapsed after autologous stem cell transplantation, and there was variation in brentuximab vedotin exposure. The sequencing used peripheral blood mononuclear cells (PBMCs), collected at baseline. The receptors were sampled from a human donor with classical Hodgkin lymphoma.

The table lists this clone with a few counts. V usage is TRBV6-6 and J usage is TRBJ1-2; D is ambiguous. Trimming shortened V by 6 bases and J by 8 bases, and 16 bases separated the two germline ends. The length of the CDR3 is 13 residues. Germline values: CDR1 MNHNY, CDR2 SVGAGI (reference sequence). The CDR3 is CASSLSEVGGYTF. CDR3 bases: TGTGCCAGCAGCTTATCGGAGGTTGGAGGCTACACCTTC.

The chain couples TRBV5-4 to TRBJ1-1; TRBD1 matches at 8 bases. This CDR3 is built from 14 residues. V shed 4 bases, J shed 7 bases, and the junction held 9 bases outside the gene matches. The germline V gene has CDR1 SGHNT and CDR2 YYREEE (reference sequence). This CDR3 is CASSDPDREGEAFF. The CDR3, as DNA: TGTGCCAGCAGCGACCCGGACAGGGAGGGTGAAGCTTTCTTT.

This chain connects TRBV11-2 to TRBJ2-2, with unresolved D. CDR1 and CDR2 (germline): SGHAT, FQNNGV. The V and J ends lost 1 base and 1 base respectively, with 4 bases between them. The CDR3 loop spans 14 amino acids. The CDR3: CASSLALNTGELFF. CDR3 nucleotides: TGTGCCAGCAGCTTAGCCCTGAACACCGGGGAGCTGTTTTTT.

The chain combines TRBV12-5 with TRBJ1-1; D might be TRBD1 (6 bases). Germline V gene data show CDR1 as LGHNT and CDR2 as FRNRAP. The CDR3 sequence is 12 residues long. Trimming removed 4 bases at V and 10 bases at J, with 13 bases between. The CDR3 coding sequence is TGTGCTAGTGGTTGGGGGGCGGATGCAGCTTTCTTT. Amino acid sequence: CASGWGADAAFF. Complete variable domain (other parts from reference TRBV12-5 and TRBJ1-1): DARVTQTPRHKVTEMGQEVTMRCQPILGHNTVFWYRQTMMQGLELLAYFRNRAPLDDSGMPKDRFSAEMPDATLATLKIQPSEPRDSAVYFCASGWGADAAFFGQGTRLTVV.

The chain couples TRBV5-6 to TRBJ1-1; the D is unclear. Germline V lookup: CDR1 SGHDT, CDR2 YYEEEE. The CDR3 loop spans 13 amino acids. Trimming pared 3 bases from V and 3 bases from J, leaving 9 bases between. CDR3 bases: TGTGCCAGCAGCTCCCGGGGTTACACTGAAGCTTTCTTT. It yields the protein CASSSRGYTEAFF.

This clone was picked up one time. This sequence joins TRBV5-1 and TRBJ2-5; D possibly corresponds to TRBD2 (6 bases). Germline CDR1 is SGHRS and CDR2 is YFSETQ. This CDR3 is 15 amino acids long. Trimming left V 1 base short and J 0 bases short, with 10 bases between. For the CDR3, the DNA is TGCGCCAGCAGCTTGTCAGGGAGGTACCAAGAGACCCAGTACTTC. Its protein is CASSLSGRYQETQYF. Full variable domain (missing parts from reference TRBV5-1 and TRBJ2-5): KAGVTQTPRYLIKTRGQQVTLSCSPISGHRSVSWYQQTPGQGLQFLFEYFSETQRNKGNFPGRFSGRQFSNSRSEMNVSTLELGDSALYLCASSLSGRYQETQYFGPGTRLLVL.

In regard to this clone: This sample also contains other DNA sequences that code for the same CDR3. The chain couples TRBV6-5 to TRBJ2-5; D ambiguous. Germline lookup yields CDR1 MNHEY and CDR2 SVGAGI. V lost 2 bases to trimming and J lost 3 bases, with 7 bases between them. This CDR3 contains 13 residues. The CDR3 nucleotides are TGTGCCAGCAGTTACAGTCTTGAAGAGACCCAGTACTTC. Translation: CASSYSLEETQYF.

The rearrangement joins TRBV7-2 to TRBJ2-7; D ambiguous. The V gene's germline CDR1 is SGHTA and CDR2 FQGNSA. This CDR3 is 15 amino acids long. Trimming removed 1 base at V and 3 bases at J, with 13 bases between. The CDR3 DNA sequence: TGTGCCAGCAGCTTAGGCCCCCCAATCTACTACGAGCAGTACTTC. It specifies CASSLGPPIYYEQYF. The full variable domain, rest sourced from reference TRBV7-2 and TRBJ2-7, is GAGVSQSPSNKVTEKGKDVELRCDPISGHTALYWYRQSLGQGLEFLIYFQGNSAPDKSGLPSDRFSAERTGGSVSTLTIQRTQQEDSAVYLCASSLGPPIYYEQYFGPGTRLTVT.

This clone was seen a handful of times. This chain connects TRBV27 to TRBJ2-5, with a possible D match to TRBD1 (6 bases). Germline-derived CDR1 and CDR2 are MNHEY and SMNVEV (reference sequence). V lost 0 bases, J lost 7 bases, and 9 bases lay in between. This CDR3 spans 13 amino acids. CDR3 in amino acids: CASSLSWGRTQYF. For the CDR3, the DNA is TGTGCCAGCAGTTTATCCTGGGGGCGGACCCAGTACTTC.

This clone has just one count. The CDR3 DNA reads TGTGCCAGCAGCTTGCGGCCGGGTTATGGCTACACCTTC. Its translation is CASSLRPGYGYTF. The chain combines TRBV5-6 with TRBJ1-2; D remains unclear. The CDR3 totals 13 residues. Trimming left V 1 base short and J 5 bases short, with 9 bases between. CDR1 and CDR2 from the germline V gene are SGHDT and YYEEEE.

The chain combines TRBV10-3 with TRBJ2-7; D possibly corresponds to TRBD2 (6 bases). CDR3 length: 12 amino acids. Trimming shortened V by 3 bases and J by 4 bases, and 7 bases separated the two germline ends. CDR1 and CDR2 from the germline V gene are ENHRY and SYGVKD. CDR3 in amino acids: CAISDGGYEQYF. The DNA of the CDR3 is TGTGCCATCAGTGACGGGGGTTACGAGCAGTACTTC.

V gene TRBV11-2 combines with J gene TRBJ2-7, with 15 positions matching TRBD2. The CDR3 totals 18 residues. The V segment lost 4 bases and the J segment 7 bases; nucleotides outside the gene matches: 14. Germline loops: CDR1 SGHAT, CDR2 FQNNGV. CDR3 sequence (DNA): TGTGCCAGCAGCTCCGGACTAGCGGGAGGGCCCTCGAGAGGGGAGCAGTACTTC. The encoded protein is CASSSGLAGGPSRGEQYF. Based on the CDR3 plus reference TRBV11-2 and TRBJ2-7, the full variable domain is EAGVAQSPRYKIIEKRQSVAFWCNPISGHATLYWYQQILGQGPKLLIQFQNNGVVDDSQLPKDRFSAERLKGVDSTLKIQPAKLEDSAVYLCASSSGLAGGPSRGEQYFGPGTRLTVT.

The J gene is TRBJ2-3, the V gene TRBV11-3; D remains unclear. V gave up 1 base and J gave up 6 bases, with 8 bases separating them. The CDR3 runs 13 residues. Looked up from germline, CDR1 is SGHNT and CDR2 is YENEEA. The CDR3 coding sequence is TGTGCCAGCAGCTTAGCGGGTAGGGATACGCAGTATTTT. As protein: CASSLAGRDTQYF.

The chain joins TRBV7-3 to TRBJ2-2; perhaps D is TRBD1 or TRBD2 (5 bases each). CDR1 and CDR2 from the germline V gene are SGHTA and FQGTGA. The CDR3 covers 13 residues. Between the trimmed V and J ends, which lost 4 bases and 4 bases, there was a span of 7 bases. CDR3 coding DNA: TGTGCCAGCAGCTCGGGACCCACCGGGGAGCTGTTTTTT. The encoded protein is CASSSGPTGELFF.

This clone appeared a few times. V and J are TRBV11-2 and TRBJ2-1; TRBD2 agrees at 12 bases. CDR1 is SGHAT, CDR2 FQNNGV, per germline. Trimming at V came to 2 bases and at J to 8 bases, leaving 7 bases not matched to a gene. The CDR3 covers 16 residues. The CDR3 coding sequence is TGTGCCAGCAGCTTATTGACTAGCGGGAGTGGGGATGAGCAGTTCTTC. It translates to CASSLLTSGSGDEQFF.

The rearrangement links TRBV6-5 to TRBJ2-2; D perhaps matches TRBD1 (6 bases). The germline V and J ends were trimmed by 7 bases and 1 base, with 13 bases remaining between them. The CDR3 length is 15 residues. CDR1 is MNHEY, CDR2 SVGAGI, per germline. Here the CDR3 reads CASTSTGRNTGELFF. The DNA for the CDR3 is TGTGCCAGCACCTCAACAGGGAGGAACACCGGGGAGCTGTTTTTT.

CDR3 in DNA: TGTGCCAGTAGTCAATCACAGGGACAGCCCCAGCATTTT. This sequence encodes CASSQSQGQPQHF. The rearrangement joins TRBV19 to TRBJ1-5, with D possibly being TRBD1 (6 bases). CDR3 length: 13 residues. V was trimmed by 5 bases and J by 7 bases, leaving 12 bases between them. Germline values: CDR1 LNHDA, CDR2 SQIVND (reference sequence).

CDR3 protein: CASSAAGTSVTDTQYF. The CDR3 DNA is TGTGCCAGCAGCGCCGCCGGGACTAGCGTCACAGATACGCAGTATTTT. The rearrangement joins TRBV9 to TRBJ2-3; 10 bases are shared with TRBD2. Trimming took 3 bases from V and 2 from J; bases not matched to a gene: 6. Germline loops: CDR1 SGDLS, CDR2 YYNGEE. The CDR3 is made up of 16 amino acids.

The chain combines TRBV28 with TRBJ2-3; 8 nucleotides line up with TRBD2. CDR1 is MDHEN and CDR2 is SYDVKM in the germline V gene. Trimming took 5 bases from V and 2 from J; bases not matched to a gene: 9. The CDR3 has 16 residues. Here the CDR3 DNA reads TGTGCCAGCAGTCCCTGGGGTAGCGGGATCACAGATACGCAGTATTTT. Translated, it gives CASSPWGSGITDTQYF. The variable domain in full, with the rest retrieved from reference TRBV28 and TRBJ2-3, is DVKVTQSSRYLVKRTGEKVFLECVQDMDHENMFWYRQDPGLGLRLIYFSYDVKMKEKGDIPEGYSVSREKKERFSLILESASTNQTSMYLCASSPWGSGITDTQYFGPGTRLTVL.

This rearrangement joins TRBV10-3 to TRBJ2-1; TRBD2 aligns across 10 bases. Per the germline V gene, CDR1 is ENHRY and CDR2 is SYGVKD. The J segment lost 5 bases and the V segment lost 8 bases, leaving 9 bases of the junction unmatched. CDR3 length: 15 residues. The CDR3 region is CAILAGTSGNNEQFF. The CDR3 region has the DNA TGTGCCATCTTGGCTGGAACTAGCGGGAACAATGAGCAGTTCTTC.

The chain uses TRBV7-9 and TRBJ1-4; no definite D call. The CDR3 has 14 amino acids. The V gene lost 1 base and the J gene lost 4 bases, with 7 bases spanning the gap. From germline, CDR1 is SEHNR and CDR2 FQNEAQ (reference sequence). The CDR3 loop is CASSLVRDNEKLFF. The CDR3 nucleotides are TGTGCCAGCAGCTTAGTCCGGGATAATGAAAAACTGTTTTTT.

The rearrangement links TRBV15 to TRBJ2-5, with 8 nucleotides matching TRBD1. The CDR3 runs 16 residues. V was pared by 2 bases and J by 5 bases, with 10 bases of the junction left unmatched. Per germline, CDR1 LNHNV and CDR2 YYDKDF (reference sequence). CDR3 DNA sequence: TGTGCCACCAGCAGACCATGGACAGGGCAGGGGGAGACCCAGTACTTC. The encoded protein is CATSRPWTGQGETQYF.